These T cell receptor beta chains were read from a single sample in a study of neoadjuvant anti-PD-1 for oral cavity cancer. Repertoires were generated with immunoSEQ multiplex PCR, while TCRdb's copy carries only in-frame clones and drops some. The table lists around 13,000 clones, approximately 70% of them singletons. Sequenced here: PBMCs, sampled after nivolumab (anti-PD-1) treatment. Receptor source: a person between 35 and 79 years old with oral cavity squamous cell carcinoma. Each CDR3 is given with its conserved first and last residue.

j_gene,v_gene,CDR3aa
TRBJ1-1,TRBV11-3,CASSAGAGPGGTEAFF
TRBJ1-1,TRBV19,CASSMPQAGTEAFF
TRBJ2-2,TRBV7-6,CASSSGQGATGELFF
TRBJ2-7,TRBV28,CASSTLGVRYEQYF
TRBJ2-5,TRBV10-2,CASSPTSGRETQYF
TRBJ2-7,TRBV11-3,CASSLSRQGGPHEQYF
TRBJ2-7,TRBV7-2,CASSLASGSGYEQYF
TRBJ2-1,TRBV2,CASRPRDRGPASGIRSYNEQFF
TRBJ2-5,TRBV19,CASIPSGGETQYF
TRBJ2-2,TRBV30,CAWSGLADITGELFF
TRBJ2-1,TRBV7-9,CASSRWTGPSYEQFF
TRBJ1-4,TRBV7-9,CASSSRVSVEKLFF
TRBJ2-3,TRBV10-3,CAIRAAGEDTQYF
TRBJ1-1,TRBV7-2,CASSLGMNTEAFF
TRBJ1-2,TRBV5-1,CASSFGQGAEYGYTF
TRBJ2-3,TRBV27,CASNRAGLAADTQYF
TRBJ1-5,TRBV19,CASSTWGPQPQHF
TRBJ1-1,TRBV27,CASSLEPTPPRGTNLGAFF
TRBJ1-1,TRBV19,CASSSRVGNEANTEAFF
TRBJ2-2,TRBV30,CAWSAFPSGGELFF
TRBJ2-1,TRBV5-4,CASSQGSGTTYNEQFF
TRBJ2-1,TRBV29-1,CSVPREGYNEQFF
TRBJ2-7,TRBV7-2,CASSLMGLTYEQYF
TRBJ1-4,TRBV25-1,CASSDGRGGEKLFF
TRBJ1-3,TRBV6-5,CASSYNVYGSGNTIYF
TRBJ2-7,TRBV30,CAWSLDSEQYF
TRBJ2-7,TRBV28,CASSFSTNSYEQYF
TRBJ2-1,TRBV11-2,CASSLSANNEQFF
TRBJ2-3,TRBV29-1,CSHAQATDTQYF
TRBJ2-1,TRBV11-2,CASSERTSGYNEQFF
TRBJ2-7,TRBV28,CASSYLTGRNSYEQYF
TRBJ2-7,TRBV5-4,CASSSLREPPYEQYF
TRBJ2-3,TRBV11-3,CASSPQATDTQYF
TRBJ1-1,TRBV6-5,CASSITGNTEAFF
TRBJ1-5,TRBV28,CASSLPKNRENQPQHF
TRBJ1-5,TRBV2,CASSDRAGSNQPQHF
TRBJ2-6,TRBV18,CASSPLGAGTGANVLTF
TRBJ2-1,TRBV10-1,CASSPLGSSYNEQFF
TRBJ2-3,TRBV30,CAWSVGGGTQYF
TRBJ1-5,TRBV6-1,CASSQRGGTNQPQHF
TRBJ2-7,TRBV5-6,CASRRTGALSGEQYF
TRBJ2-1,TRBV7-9,CASSQVFNSYNEQFF
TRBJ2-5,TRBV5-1,CASSLGDKETQYF
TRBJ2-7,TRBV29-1,CSVLPTSGSEQYF
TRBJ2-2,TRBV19,CASSRQGPTGELFF
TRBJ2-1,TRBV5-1,CASSYGLGRLQQSNEQFF
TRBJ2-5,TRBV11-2,CASSFKETQYF
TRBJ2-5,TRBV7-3,CASSLGIQETQYF
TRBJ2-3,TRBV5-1,CASSLRTGLTDTQYF
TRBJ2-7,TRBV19,CASSIASGYEQYF
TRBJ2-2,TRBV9,CASSVGGGTGELFF
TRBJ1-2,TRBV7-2,CASSWDRGIVAYGYTF
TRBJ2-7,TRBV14,CASSFRQGASGEQYF
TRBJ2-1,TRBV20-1,CSARALGQFF
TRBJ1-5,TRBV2,CASSESEYSNQPQHF
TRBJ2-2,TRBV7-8,CASSLRTAGTGELFF
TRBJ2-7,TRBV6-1,CASSAGTYEQYF
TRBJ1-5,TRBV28,CASSPGGKQPQHF